The entry below describes one T cell receptor beta chain. Its antigen is unidentified. CD45RO/CCR7/CD25/CD127/CD95/CD27 sorting isolated CD4+ naive, central memory, regulatory and stem cell-like memory cells. This entry comes from a study of beta chain features in type 1 diabetes. Notes on the study in general: Individuals with type 1 diabetes displayed fewer insertions and more deletions at VDJ junctions. For Type 1 diabetes patients, all four CD4+ subsets carried TCRB CDR3s that were moderately but significantly shorter. Amplification by PCR could prefer shorter templates, with the same effect in patients and controls.

Germline V gene data show CDR1 as MGHRA and CDR2 as YSYEKL. V shed 0 bases and J 8 bases; nucleotides not matched to a gene: 10. CDR3 size: 16 residues. Every isolated RNA sample was fully reverse transcribed, so sequencing captured expressed TCRB transcripts. The repertoire was sequenced with immunoSEQ multiplex PCR; TCRdb's copy has only in-frame clones and lacks some. Found here are about 700,000 clones, about an eighth of them singletons; the top ten hold 0.022%. The chain combines TRBV4-1 with TRBJ2-1; the match to TRBD2 covers 7 bases. The TCR sequence derives from a young man with type 1 diabetes. The sequenced sample was naive CD4+ T cells from blood. CDR3 nucleotides: TGCGCCAGCAGCCAAGATGCTAGGATAGCGGGCGATGAGCAGTTCTTC. Its protein is CASSQDARIAGDEQFF.